The next 29 T cell receptor beta chains were all read from a single sample in a study of CD8 T cells in seronegative destructive rheumatoid arthritis. The protocol was immunoSEQ multiplex PCR, while the TCRdb copy is restricted to in-frame clones and leaves out a portion. Of 4,000 to 4,500 clones listed, 65% to 75% are singletons. Sequences were obtained from CD8+ T cells from blood. These receptors were obtained from a woman in her fifties or sixties with seronegative destructive rheumatoid arthritis.

This clone ranks as large. This chain links TRBV2 with TRBJ2-7; D possibly corresponds to TRBD1 (5 bases). Per the germline V gene, CDR1 is SNHLY and CDR2 is FYNNEI. This CDR3 region has 13 residues. V was trimmed by 0 bases and J by 2 bases, leaving 5 bases between them. The CDR3 bases are TGTGCCAGCAGTGAAGCAGGGGCCTACGAGCAGTACTTC. This sequence encodes CASSEAGAYEQYF. The entire variable domain, with the rest obtained from reference TRBV2 and TRBJ2-7, is as follows: EPEVTQTPSHQVTQMGQEVILRCVPISNHLYFYWYRQILGQKVEFLVSFYNNEISEKSEIFDDQFSVERPDGSNFTLKIRSTKLEDSAMYFCASSEAGAYEQYFGPGTRLTVT.

The V gene is TRBV2, the J gene TRBJ2-7; 14 nucleotides match TRBD2. The CDR3 length is 16 residues. CDR1 SNHLY and CDR2 FYNNEI come from the germline V gene. With V trimmed by 7 bases and J by 1 base, 6 bases remained unmatched. CDR3 sequence reads: CASTGLAGGLSYEQYF. The CDR3 nucleotides read TGTGCCAGCACCGGACTAGCGGGGGGCCTATCCTACGAGCAGTACTTC.

The rearrangement joins TRBV4-1 to TRBJ2-6, with a tentative D call TRBD2 (6 bases). The CDR3 is 16 residues long. Trimming removed 0 bases from V and 5 bases from J, with 11 bases in between. CDR1 is MGHRA, CDR2 YSYEKL, per germline. CDR3 DNA: TGCGCCAGCAGCCAAGATCCGGGGGACTGGGCCAACGTCCTGACTTTC. Amino acid sequence: CASSQDPGDWANVLTF.

The genes are TRBV9 and TRBJ1-1, with a possible D match to TRBD1 (5 bases). V was clipped by 0 bases and J by 5 bases, with 8 bases between them. Germline V gene lookup returns CDR1 SGDLS and CDR2 YYNGEE. This CDR3 region has 13 residues. DNA for the CDR3: TGTGCCAGCAGCGTAGGGGGGGAGACTGAAGCTTTCTTT. Protein product: CASSVGGETEAFF.

This sequence joins TRBV6-6 and TRBJ1-1; D may be TRBD1 (5 bases). V lost 2 bases to trimming and J lost 5 bases, with 6 bases between them. CDR1 is MNHNY and CDR2 is SVGAGI in the germline V gene (reference sequence). The CDR3 covers 12 residues. The CDR3 sequence is CASSYGGTEAFF. CDR3 in DNA: TGTGCCAGCAGTTACGGGGGGACTGAAGCTTTCTTT.

The gene calls are TRBV9 and TRBJ2-1; TRBD2 matches 9 bases. Per the germline V gene, CDR1 is SGDLS and CDR2 is YYNGEE. There are 14 residues in the CDR3. The trim removed 3 bases at V and 5 bases at J, leaving 3 bases unmatched. This chain's CDR3 is CASSDSGGHNEQFF. The DNA for the CDR3 is TGTGCCAGCAGCGATAGCGGGGGACACAATGAGCAGTTCTTC.

The genes are TRBV4-1 and TRBJ2-2; a weak D match, TRBD2 (5 bases). Trimming removed 1 base at V and 6 bases at J, with 9 bases between. Per the germline V gene, CDR1 is MGHRA and CDR2 is YSYEKL. The CDR3 contains 14 residues. CDR3 amino acids: CASSQATGSGELFF. CDR3 DNA sequence: TGCGCCAGCAGCCAAGCGACGGGATCCGGGGAGCTGTTTTTT.

By its share, this clone is large. The chain couples TRBV6-5 to TRBJ1-4; D might be TRBD1 (5 bases). The CDR3 contains 14 residues. Deletions cut 2 bases from V and 11 bases from J, with 15 bases between. Germline CDR1 MNHEY, CDR2 SVGAGI. The DNA for the CDR3 is TGTGCCAGCAGTTACCGGGCAGGGTTAAGGAAACTGTTTTTT. Its translation: CASSYRAGLRKLFF.

This clone has just one count. The J gene is TRBJ1-2, the V gene TRBV7-9; D might be TRBD1 (6 bases). The CDR3 runs 14 residues. The germline V gene has CDR1 SEHNR and CDR2 FQNEAQ (reference sequence). Trimming took off 4 bases at V and 6 bases at J, with 15 bases between the two ends. The CDR3 bases are TGTGCCAGCAGCTCCCATACAGGGTCGAATGGCTACACCTTC. Translating it yields CASSSHTGSNGYTF.

In the case of this clone: Other DNA sequences from this sample encode an identical CDR3 as well. The CDR3 bases are TGTGCCAGCAGCCAAGTAGCGGGGGGGAACTACGAGCAGTACTTC. Residues: CASSQVAGGNYEQYF. The J gene is TRBJ2-7, the V gene TRBV4-2; 11 positions agree with TRBD2. The CDR3 has 15 residues. Germline V CDR1 and CDR2: LGHNA, YNFKEQ. V shed 1 base, J shed 3 bases, and the junction held 2 bases outside the gene matches.

This clone has a single count. This chain joins TRBV10-2 and TRBJ2-1, with 7 bases identical to TRBD2. The CDR3 loop spans 14 amino acids. Germline V gene sequence: CDR1 WSHSY, CDR2 SAAADI. J gave up 6 bases and V 3 bases, and 5 bases lay outside the gene matches. The CDR3 nucleotides read TGCGCCAGCAGTGAATTGGGGGGGGGCAATGAGCAGTTCTTC. Protein product: CASSELGGGNEQFF.

In this sample, this clone turned up once. This chain links TRBV10-3 with TRBJ1-1; D is unresolved. Per germline, CDR1 ENHRY and CDR2 SYGVKD. The V end was cut by 0 bases, the J end by 4 bases, with 6 bases between. This CDR3 contains 13 residues. CDR3 region: CAISESVGTEAFF. CDR3 DNA: TGTGCCATCAGTGAGTCGGTCGGCACTGAAGCTTTCTTT.

The J gene is TRBJ2-5, the V gene TRBV7-9, with TRBD1 matching 8 bases. After removal of 1 base from V and 3 bases from J, the junction contained 16 bases not matched to a gene. Germline V gene lookup returns CDR1 SEHNR and CDR2 FQNEAQ (reference sequence). This CDR3 is built from 19 residues. As DNA, the CDR3 is TGTGCCAGCAGCTTAGAAATAAGCCTCAGGACAGGGTCCGAAGAGACCCAGTACTTC. Translating it yields CASSLEISLRTGSEETQYF.

The chain recombines TRBV2 with TRBJ1-2, with D possibly TRBD1 on 5 matching bases. The length of the CDR3 is 14 residues. Trimming took off 3 bases at V and 4 bases at J, with 12 bases between the two ends. In germline, CDR1 is SNHLY, CDR2 FYNNEI. The CDR3 loop is CASSDRGIVYGYTF. The CDR3 DNA follows: TGTGCCAGCAGTGATAGGGGCATCGTCTATGGCTACACCTTC. The full variable domain, its missing parts supplied by reference TRBV2 and TRBJ1-2, is EPEVTQTPSHQVTQMGQEVILRCVPISNHLYFYWYRQILGQKVEFLVSFYNNEISEKSEIFDDQFSVERPDGSNFTLKIRSTKLEDSAMYFCASSDRGIVYGYTFGSGTRLTVV.

The chain is built from TRBV13 and TRBJ2-1; D is uncertain. This CDR3 contains 12 residues. Trimming took 5 bases from V and 9 from J, leaving 11 bases between them. The germline CDR1 and CDR2 sequences are PRHDT and FYEKMQ (reference sequence). CDR3 sequence reads: CASSLSPSEQFF. CDR3 in DNA: TGTGCCAGCAGCCTTTCCCCCAGTGAGCAGTTCTTC. Looking up the rest from reference TRBV13 and TRBJ2-1 gives the full variable domain: AAGVIQSPRHLIKEKRETATLKCYPIPRHDTVYWYQQGPGQDPQFLISFYEKMQSDKGSIPDRFSAQQFSDYHSELNMSSLELGDSALYFCASSLSPSEQFFGPGTRLTVL.

There are a few counts of this clone. One base separates it from a far larger clone, so it is likely a read error. This CDR3 reads CASREGGSYEQYF. CDR3 DNA sequence: TGTGCCAGCCGTGAAGGAGGAAGCTACGAGCAGTACTTC. This chain joins TRBV2 and TRBJ2-7; D is perhaps TRBD2 (5 bases). Germline CDR1 reads SNHLY; CDR2 reads FYNNEI. The CDR3 extends over 13 amino acids.

This chain connects TRBV28 to TRBJ1-1, with D possibly being TRBD1 (5 bases). Germline V CDR1 and CDR2: MDHEN, SYDVKM. There are 13 residues in the CDR3. V shed 5 bases and J shed 7 bases, with 14 bases lying between them. CDR3: CASSPIEQGEAFF. Written as DNA, the CDR3 is TGTGCCAGCAGTCCCATTGAGCAGGGTGAAGCTTTCTTT.

Points on this clone: An end of the junction does not agree with germline; a read error may underlie this. The V call is TRBV5-6, the J call TRBJ1-3, with 7 bases lining up with TRBD1. Per germline, CDR1 SGHDT and CDR2 YYEEEE. The CDR3 consists of 15 residues. The CDR3 loop reads CASSLGQASGITIYF. CDR3 bases: TGTGCTAGCAGCCTAGGACAGGCCTCTGGAATCACCATATATTTT.

This chain joins TRBV7-2 and TRBJ2-1; the D gene is possibly TRBD2 (5 bases). V lost 3 bases and J 0 bases, leaving 9 bases between the germline ends. Germline CDR1 SGHTA, CDR2 FQGNSA. The CDR3 sequence is 15 residues long. The CDR3 spells CASSLVRGSYNEQFF. CDR3 nucleotides: TGTGCCAGCAGCTTGGTTCGGGGCTCCTACAATGAGCAGTTCTTC.

The table lists this clone with a few counts. The rearrangement links TRBV4-1 to TRBJ1-6; maybe TRBD1 (6 bases). The V gene lost 1 base and the J gene lost 3 bases, with 7 bases spanning the gap. The V gene's germline CDR1 is MGHRA and CDR2 YSYEKL. The CDR3 is made up of 15 amino acids. The DNA for the CDR3 is TGCGCCAGCAGCCAAGGGACAGTCTATAATTCACCCCTCCACTTT. This translates into CASSQGTVYNSPLHF.

As DNA, the CDR3 is TGTGCCAGCAAGGATGGGGCAGGGGACAATGAGCAGTTCTTC. Its translation is CASKDGAGDNEQFF. The V and J genes are TRBV2 and TRBJ2-1, with D tentatively TRBD1 (6 bases). CDR3 length: 14 amino acids. CDR1 is SNHLY, CDR2 FYNNEI, per germline. V gave up 7 bases and J gave up 5 bases, with 15 bases separating them.

This chain uses TRBV5-3 with TRBJ1-1; maybe TRBD1 (5 bases). TRBV5-3 is recorded as an ORF, its role being uncertain. The CDR3 is 13 residues long. V shed 0 bases and J shed 11 bases, with 14 bases lying between them. The CDR3 loop is CARSLDRGLWAFF. In DNA, the CDR3 is TGTGCCAGAAGCTTGGATAGGGGACTGTGGGCTTTCTTT.

This clone has a handful of counts. The chain combines TRBV7-9 with TRBJ2-7, with D maybe TRBD1 (6 bases). The V gene's germline CDR1 is SEHNR and CDR2 FQNEAQ (reference sequence). This CDR3 has 13 amino acids. Trimming took off 5 bases at V and 2 bases at J, with 10 bases between the two ends. This chain's CDR3 is CASSSGQTYEQYF. CDR3 nucleotides: TGTGCCAGCAGCAGTGGACAGACCTACGAGCAGTACTTC.

The chain links TRBV2 to TRBJ2-3; 13 bases map to TRBD2. CDR1 is SNHLY, CDR2 FYNNEI, per germline. The length of the CDR3 is 16 residues. After removal of 6 bases from V and 7 bases from J, the junction contained 10 bases not matched to a gene. The CDR3 here is CASRPTSGGAGNTQYF. Written as DNA, the CDR3 is TGTGCCAGCAGGCCCACTAGCGGGGGGGCCGGGAATACGCAGTATTTT. The variable domain in full, completed from reference TRBV2 and TRBJ2-3, reads EPEVTQTPSHQVTQMGQEVILRCVPISNHLYFYWYRQILGQKVEFLVSFYNNEISEKSEIFDDQFSVERPDGSNFTLKIRSTKLEDSAMYFCASRPTSGGAGNTQYFGPGTRLTVL.

This clone appeared a single time. This sequence joins TRBV2 and TRBJ2-1, with 11 bases lining up with TRBD2. There are 18 residues in the CDR3. The germline gives CDR1 SNHLY, CDR2 FYNNEI. The trim removed 2 bases at V and 2 bases at J, leaving 8 bases unmatched. This CDR3 is CASSESLLAGETYNEQFF. CDR3 bases: TGTGCCAGCAGTGAAAGCCTACTAGCGGGGGAGACCTACAATGAGCAGTTCTTC.

This CDR3 reads CASSERGGARGELFF. The CDR3 DNA follows: TGTGCCAGCAGTGAACGGGGGGGAGCACGGGGGGAGCTGTTTTTT. V gene TRBV6-1 combines with J gene TRBJ2-2, with TRBD2 identical over 8 bases. The CDR3 runs 15 residues. V gave up 2 bases and J gave up 8 bases; unmatched junction bases: 7. Germline V gene sequence: CDR1 MNHNS, CDR2 SASEGT.

The chain has TRBV5-1 and TRBJ2-1; TRBD2 aligns across 8 bases. CDR3 length equals 14 residues. The junction had 7 bases not matched to a gene; V was cut back by 5 bases and J by 6 bases. Looked up from germline, CDR1 is SGHRS and CDR2 is YFSETQ. This CDR3 reads CASRWLAGSNEQFF. In DNA, the CDR3 is TGCGCCAGCAGGTGGTTAGCGGGGTCCAATGAGCAGTTCTTC.

This clone is hyperexpanded by share. The chain uses TRBV6-5 and TRBJ2-1, with D perhaps matching TRBD2 (5 bases). Germline V gene lookup returns CDR1 MNHEY and CDR2 SVGAGI. This CDR3 is 12 amino acids long. The V and J ends lost 2 bases and 6 bases respectively, with 5 bases between them. The CDR3, as DNA: TGTGCCAGCAGTTACAGCGGCAATGAGCAGTTCTTC. Translation: CASSYSGNEQFF.

The chain has TRBV7-9 and TRBJ1-6, with D maybe TRBD1 (5 bases). This CDR3 comprises 16 residues. In germline, CDR1 is SEHNR, CDR2 FQNEAQ (reference sequence). Trimming cost V 6 bases and J 1 base, with 13 bases left between them. The DNA of the CDR3 is TGTGCCAGCAGTTACCCGGGGGGATCCTATAATTCACCCCTCCACTTT. Amino acid sequence: CASSYPGGSYNSPLHF.